One sample yielded the 23 T cell receptor beta chains listed below, sequenced in a study of T cells in Graves' hyperthyroidism and ophthalmopathy. It was RNA transcripts that yielded the amplified TCR beta CDR3 regions. Using the HTBI primer set, a first-round RT-PCR was run on the TCR CDR3. TCRdb analysed the multiplex PCR reads with MiXCR anew, one entry per CDR3 protein. The sample carries around 580,000 distinct CDR3 sequences, over 15% recorded once. Sequencing was performed on blood. The source of these receptors is a woman between 18 and 30 years old with Graves' hyperthyroidism.

Regarding this clonotype: A much larger clone sits a single nucleotide away, making a read error possible. This chain uses TRBV20-1 with TRBJ2-3; 9 bases fit TRBD2. The J segment lost 5 bases and the V segment lost 2 bases, leaving 14 bases of the junction unmatched. The CDR3 is 17 amino acids. CDR1 and CDR2 (germline): DFQATT, SNEGSKA (reference sequence). Written as DNA, the CDR3 is TGCAGTGCTAGATTAGGGGGCGGGGGGGCTCTCGTAGATACGCAGTATTTT. The encoded protein is CSARLGGGGALVDTQYF.

The sample holds many counts of this clonotype. The chain uses TRBV7-2 and TRBJ2-3; no clear D. Trimming stripped 4 bases from V and 0 bases from J, with 8 bases between. CDR3 length: 14 amino acids. The germline gives CDR1 SGHTA, CDR2 FQGNSA. CDR3 sequence: CASSSSASTDTQYF. CDR3 nucleotide sequence: TGTGCCAGCAGCTCCTCTGCTAGCACAGATACGCAGTATTTT.

The chain uses TRBV10-2 and TRBJ2-5; 13 bases line up with TRBD2. V shed 5 bases, J shed 7 bases, and the junction held 13 bases outside the gene matches. This CDR3 contains 17 residues. The germline CDR1 and CDR2 sequences are WSHSY and SAAADI. CDR3: CASSKELAGGPSGTQYF. The CDR3 DNA sequence: TGCGCCAGCAGTAAAGAACTAGCGGGAGGGCCCTCAGGGACCCAGTACTTC.

This clonotype was observed at least ten times. The chain couples TRBV7-9 to TRBJ1-2; no clear D. This CDR3 is 13 amino acids long. CDR1 is SEHNR and CDR2 is FQNEAQ in the germline V gene (reference sequence). V was pared by 1 base and J by 2 bases, with 5 bases between. CDR3 DNA: TGTGCCAGCAGCTTAGGAATGAACTATGGCTACACCTTC. Amino acids: CASSLGMNYGYTF.

This clonotype appeared many times. The chain is built from TRBV6-2 or TRBV6-3 and TRBJ2-7; 8 bases line up with TRBD1. The CDR3 is 16 residues long. V lost 2 bases to trimming and J lost 0 bases; unmatched junction nucleotides: 6. Germline loops: CDR1 MNHEY, CDR2 SVGEGT. The CDR3 region has the DNA TGTGCCAGCAGTTACATTTGGGACAGGTTCTCCTACGAGCAGTACTTC. Translation: CASSYIWDRFSYEQYF.

This clonotype was seen repeatedly, ten times or more. The chain employs TRBV6-5 and TRBJ2-7; 9 nucleotides match TRBD1. This CDR3 region has 15 residues. Germline CDR1 and CDR2: MNHEY and SVGAGI. V lost 2 bases, J lost 5 bases, and 7 bases stayed unmatched. CDR3 residues: CASSYPGTGSNEQYF. The CDR3 bases are TGTGCCAGCAGTTACCCGGGGACAGGGAGCAACGAGCAGTACTTC.

This clonotype has more than one count but fewer than ten. The chain combines TRBV12-3 or TRBV12-4 with TRBJ1-6; D is uncertain. Trimming removed 4 bases from V and 9 bases from J, with 7 bases in between. There are 12 residues in the CDR3. The CDR3 sequence: CASSSRSSPLHF. In DNA, the CDR3 is TGTGCCAGCAGTTCCAGGTCTTCACCCCTCCACTTT.

This clonotype turned up a few times. The chain combines TRBV29-1 with TRBJ2-5; maybe TRBD1 (5 bases). Trimming pared 2 bases from V and 2 bases from J, leaving 9 bases between. The CDR3 length is 13 residues. CDR1 SQVTM and CDR2 ANQGSEA come from the germline V gene. CDR3 sequence reads: CSVERGIQETQYF. CDR3 coding DNA: TGCAGCGTTGAAAGGGGAATTCAAGAGACCCAGTACTTC.

This clonotype was picked up a small number of times. V is TRBV12-3 or TRBV12-4 and J is TRBJ2-1; D gene unclear. The ends were cut back, 2 bases at V and 0 bases at J, with 14 bases in the middle. The CDR3 runs 17 residues. CDR3 sequence reads: CASSLLVVASSYNEQFF. In DNA, the CDR3 is TGTGCCAGCAGTTTACTCGTGGTCGCAAGCTCCTACAATGAGCAGTTCTTC.

This clonotype came up many times. The rearrangement uses TRBV20-1 and TRBJ2-7; a possible D gene is TRBD2 (5 bases). There are 13 residues in the CDR3. V was pared by 6 bases and J by 0 bases, with 12 bases between. Germline-derived CDR1 and CDR2 are DFQATT and SNEGSKA (reference sequence). The CDR3 here is CSATRDFSYEQYF. The CDR3 nucleotides are TGCAGTGCCACCCGGGATTTCTCCTACGAGCAGTACTTC.

This clonotype has only a few counts. At one boundary the junction diverges from the germline segment, which might be a read error. The J gene is TRBJ2-2, the V gene TRBV5-1, with 9 bases matching TRBD2. The CDR3 spans 19 residues. Germline V gene lookup returns CDR1 SGHRS and CDR2 YFSETQ. The CDR3 bases are TGCGCCAGCACCTTGGAATTTAGCGGGAGAAGGCCGAACACCGGGGAGCTGTTTTTT. Translation gives CASTLEFSGRRPNTGELFF.

This clonotype was counted a few times. The J gene is TRBJ2-2, the V gene TRBV6-5; tentatively, D is TRBD2 (6 bases). The germline V gene encodes CDR1 MNHEY and CDR2 SVGAGI. V lost 0 bases and J 6 bases, leaving 11 bases between the germline ends. This CDR3 region has 15 residues. The CDR3 spells CASSYSEGPSGELFF. The CDR3 DNA is TGTGCCAGCAGTTACTCGGAGGGTCCATCCGGGGAGCTGTTTTTT.

This clonotype occurred many times. The chain links TRBV27 to TRBJ1-1, with 7 bases fitting TRBD1. Germline V CDR1 and CDR2: MNHEY, SMNVEV (reference sequence). Losses at the gene ends were 5 bases for V and 5 bases for J; bases not matched to a gene: 14. CDR3 length equals 16 residues. CDR3 in DNA: TGTGCCAGCAGTGCCGACAGGGTGGTCAGGAGAACTGAAGCTTTCTTT. Translated: CASSADRVVRRTEAFF.

This clonotype was seen a handful of times. The chain employs TRBV4-3 and TRBJ1-2; D gene unclear. Between the trimmed V and J ends, which lost 0 bases and 0 bases, there was a span of 8 bases. Germline V CDR1 and CDR2: LGHNA, YSLEER. This CDR3 has 15 amino acids. The CDR3 bases are TGCGCCAGCAGCCAAGATCGGCACCCTAACTATGGCTACACCTTC. It codes for CASSQDRHPNYGYTF.

The chain recombines TRBV6-9 with TRBJ2-1, with D hard to call. Germline V gene lookup returns CDR1 MNHGY and CDR2 SVAAGI. The CDR3 spans 17 residues. Trimming cost V 3 bases and J 2 bases, with 17 bases left between them. CDR3 amino acids: CASSYTPRQQTYNEQFF. Written as DNA, the CDR3 is TGTGCCAGCAGTTACACCCCGCGGCAGCAGACCTACAATGAGCAGTTCTTC.

In this sample, this clonotype turned up many times. The rearrangement uses TRBV18 and TRBJ1-4; D possibly corresponds to TRBD1 (5 bases). The CDR3 has 15 residues. Trimming pared 3 bases from V and 0 bases from J, leaving 8 bases between. Germline V gene data show CDR1 as KGHSH and CDR2 as LQKENI. For the CDR3, the DNA is TGTGCCAGCTCACCGGCGGGGGCAACTAATGAAAAACTGTTTTTT. It specifies CASSPAGATNEKLFF. Together with reference TRBV18 and TRBJ1-4, the CDR3 gives the full variable domain: NAGVMQNPRHLVRRRGQEARLRCSPMKGHSHVYWYRQLPEEGLKFMVYLQKENIIDESGMPKERFSAEFPKEGPSILRIQQVVRGDSAAYFCASSPAGATNEKLFFGSGTQLSVL.

The table lists this clonotype with a few counts. This chain connects TRBV25-1 to TRBJ2-7; D is possibly TRBD2 (5 bases). V lost 1 base and J 4 bases, leaving 11 bases between the germline ends. CDR1 MGHDK and CDR2 SYGVNS come from the germline V gene. The CDR3 covers 14 residues. CDR3 nucleotides: TGTGCCAGCAGTGAATCGGGGTTCAGGTACGAGCAGTACTTC. It translates to CASSESGFRYEQYF.

This clonotype has just a few counts. V and J are TRBV2 and TRBJ1-6; weak D call: TRBD1 (6 bases). The germline CDR1 and CDR2 sequences are SNHLY and FYNNEI. V was cut by 7 bases and J by 8 bases, with 15 bases left in between. The CDR3 runs 14 residues. The CDR3 spells CASNQDRRDSPLHF. DNA for the CDR3: TGTGCCAGCAACCAAGACAGGAGGGATTCACCCCTCCACTTT.

This clonotype came up many times. This chain links TRBV6-2 or TRBV6-3 with TRBJ2-5; D remains unclear. This CDR3 has 13 residues. Trimming removed 6 bases at V and 1 base at J, with 9 bases between. The germline gives CDR1 MNHEY, CDR2 SVGEGT. The CDR3 DNA reads TGTGCCAGCAGATTAGACGGCCAAGAGACCCAGTACTTC. It specifies CASRLDGQETQYF.

The J gene is TRBJ1-1, the V gene TRBV20-1, with unresolved D. The CDR3 runs to 15 residues. Germline loops: CDR1 DFQATT, CDR2 SNEGSKA (reference sequence). V lost 1 base to trimming and J lost 8 bases, with 20 bases between them. CDR3 coding DNA: TGCAGTGCTAGAGGGGCCTTAACCCAACTGGGCGAAGCTTTCTTT. Amino acid sequence: CSARGALTQLGEAFF.

A word on this clonotype: The junction differs from germline at one of its ends, possibly a read error. This chain joins TRBV6-1 and TRBJ2-5; 12 bases match TRBD1. CDR1 MNHNS and CDR2 SASEGT come from the germline V gene. This CDR3 spans 16 amino acids. DNA of the CDR3: TGTGCCAGCAGTGGCTTGGGACAGGGGGCACGAGAGACCCGGTACTTC. It specifies CASSGLGQGARETRYF.

This clonotype occurred many times. This chain joins TRBV6-1 and TRBJ2-7; 11 bases are a match to TRBD2. In germline, CDR1 is MNHNS, CDR2 SASEGT. This CDR3 is built from 17 residues. V was pared by 3 bases and J by 4 bases, with 11 bases of the junction left unmatched. CDR3: CASSDLLSGRAGYEQYF. The CDR3 bases are TGTGCCAGCAGTGATCTTCTTAGCGGGAGGGCCGGGTACGAGCAGTACTTC.

In the case of this clonotype: A much larger clone differs by one base, so this may be a read error. V usage is TRBV7-9 and J usage is TRBJ2-7; D is unclear. With the DNA end fitting TRBJ2-1 better, the J assignment may be wrong. The CDR3 is made up of 13 amino acids. Germline V gene lookup returns CDR1 SEHNR and CDR2 FQNEAQ (reference sequence). CDR3 amino acids: CASSPNMTYEQFF. The CDR3 DNA is TGTGCCAGCAGTCCCAATATGACCTACGAGCAGTTCTTC.